This T cell receptor (beta chain) comes out of a study of T-cell reconstitution after alpha-beta-depleted transplantation in children. Study-level findings and limits: Among T cells one year after transplant, newly produced cells accounted for most counts and diversity. Reportedly, only several hundred clones from non-depleted graft cells drove alpha-beta T-cell counts at about two months.

Unique molecular identifiers were incorporated into the prepared TCRbeta library. TCRdb fed the PCR reads into MiXCR, producing one record per CDR3 protein. The table includes 280,000 or so distinct CDR3 sequences, roughly 10% detected once. This clonotype came up many times. Its specificity is unknown. The material sequenced was peripheral blood, taken 180 days after TCRalphabeta/CD19-depleted stem cell transplant. The source is a male patient aged 2-9 years who had a stem cell transplant for chronic granulomatous disease, so the T cells may come from the graft donor.

The CDR3 DNA reads as TGCGCCAGCAGCCAAGATATGGCCGGGTCTGGAAACACCATATATTTT. Amino acid sequence: CASSQDMAGSGNTIYF. The rearrangement uses TRBV4-3 and TRBJ1-3; D not resolved. Germline V gene data show CDR1 as LGHNA and CDR2 as YSLEER. This CDR3 comprises 16 residues. V lost 0 bases and J lost 1, with 10 bases in between.